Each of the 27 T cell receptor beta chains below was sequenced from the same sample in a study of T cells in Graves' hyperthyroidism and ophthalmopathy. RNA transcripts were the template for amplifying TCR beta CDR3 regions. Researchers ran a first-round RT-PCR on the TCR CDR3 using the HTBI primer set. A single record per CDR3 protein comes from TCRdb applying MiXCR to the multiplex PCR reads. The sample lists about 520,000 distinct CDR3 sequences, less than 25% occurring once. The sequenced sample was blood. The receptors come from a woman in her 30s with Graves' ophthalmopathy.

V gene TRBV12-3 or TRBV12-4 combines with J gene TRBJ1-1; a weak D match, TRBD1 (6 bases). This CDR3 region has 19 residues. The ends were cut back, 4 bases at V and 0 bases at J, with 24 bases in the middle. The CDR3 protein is CASSSETWGAGYLNTEAFF. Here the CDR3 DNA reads TGTGCCAGCAGTTCGGAAACGTGGGGGGCTGGTTACTTGAACACTGAAGCTTTCTTT.

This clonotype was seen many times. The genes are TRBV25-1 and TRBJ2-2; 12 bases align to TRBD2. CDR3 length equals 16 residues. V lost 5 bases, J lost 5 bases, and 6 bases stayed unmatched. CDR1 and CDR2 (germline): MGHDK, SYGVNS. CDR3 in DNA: TGTGCCAGCAGTAGCTCCGGGACTAGCGGGACCGGGGAGCTGTTTTTT. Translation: CASSSSGTSGTGELFF. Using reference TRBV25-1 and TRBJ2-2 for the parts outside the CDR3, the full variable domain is EADIYQTPRYLVIGTGKKITLECSQTMGHDKMYWYQQDPGMELHLIHYSYGVNSTEKGDLSSESTVSRIRTEHFPLTLESARPSHTSQYLCASSSSGTSGTGELFFGEGSRLTVL.

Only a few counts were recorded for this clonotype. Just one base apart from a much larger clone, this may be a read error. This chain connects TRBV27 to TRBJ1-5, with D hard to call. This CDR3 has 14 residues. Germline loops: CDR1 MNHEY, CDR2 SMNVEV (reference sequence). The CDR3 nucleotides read TGTGCCAGCACCCATGGGCAGAACAATCAGTCCCAGCATTTT. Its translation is CASTHGQNNQSQHF.

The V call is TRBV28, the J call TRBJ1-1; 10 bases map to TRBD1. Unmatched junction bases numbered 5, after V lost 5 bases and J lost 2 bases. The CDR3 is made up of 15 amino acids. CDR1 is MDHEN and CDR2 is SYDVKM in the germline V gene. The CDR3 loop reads CASSPDRGQNTEAFF. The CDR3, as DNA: TGTGCCAGCAGTCCAGACAGGGGGCAAAACACTGAAGCTTTCTTT. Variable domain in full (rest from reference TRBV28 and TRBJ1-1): DVKVTQSSRYLVKRTGEKVFLECVQDMDHENMFWYRQDPGLGLRLIYFSYDVKMKEKGDIPEGYSVSREKKERFSLILESASTNQTSMYLCASSPDRGQNTEAFFGQGTRLTVV.

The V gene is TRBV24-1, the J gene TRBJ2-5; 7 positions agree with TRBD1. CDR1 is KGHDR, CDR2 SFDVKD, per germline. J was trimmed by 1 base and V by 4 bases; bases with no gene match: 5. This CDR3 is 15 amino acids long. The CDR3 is CATSDSTGPQETQYF. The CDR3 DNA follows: TGTGCCACCAGTGACTCGACAGGGCCCCAAGAGACCCAGTACTTC.

In DNA, the CDR3 is TGTGCCAGCAGTCGGGACATAGGTCAGCCCCAGCATTTT. Protein product: CASSRDIGQPQHF. The rearrangement joins TRBV2 to TRBJ1-5; D might be TRBD1 (6 bases). V was cut by 5 bases and J by 6 bases, with 11 bases left in between. The CDR3 runs 13 residues. CDR1 is SNHLY, CDR2 FYNNEI, per germline.

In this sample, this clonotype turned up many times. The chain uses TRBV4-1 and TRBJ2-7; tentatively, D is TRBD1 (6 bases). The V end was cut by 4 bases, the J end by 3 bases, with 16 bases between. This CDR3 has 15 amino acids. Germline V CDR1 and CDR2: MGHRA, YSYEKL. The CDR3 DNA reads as TGCGCCAGCAGCCCCGGCCAGGGGAACTTCTACGAGCAGTACTTC. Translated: CASSPGQGNFYEQYF.

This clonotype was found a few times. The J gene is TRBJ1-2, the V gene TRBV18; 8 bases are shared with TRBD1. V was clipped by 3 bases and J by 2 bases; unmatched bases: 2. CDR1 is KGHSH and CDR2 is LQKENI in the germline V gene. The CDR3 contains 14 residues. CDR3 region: CASSPQGANYGYTF. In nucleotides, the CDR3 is TGTGCCAGCTCACCCCAGGGGGCAAACTATGGCTACACCTTC.

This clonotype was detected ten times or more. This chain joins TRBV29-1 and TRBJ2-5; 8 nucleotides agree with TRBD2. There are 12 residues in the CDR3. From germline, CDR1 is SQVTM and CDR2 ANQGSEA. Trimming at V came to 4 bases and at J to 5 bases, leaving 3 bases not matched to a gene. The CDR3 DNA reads TGCAGCGTTGTCACGGGGGGGGAGACCCAGTACTTC. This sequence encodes CSVVTGGETQYF. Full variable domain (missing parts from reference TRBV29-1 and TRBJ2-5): SAVISQKPSRDICQRGTSLTIQCQVDSQVTMMFWYRQQPGQSLTLIATANQGSEATYESGFVIDKFPISRPNLTFSTLTVSNMSPEDSSIYLCSVVTGGETQYFGPGTRLLVL.

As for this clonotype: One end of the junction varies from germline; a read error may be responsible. This CDR3 is CASSLGQANTEALF. In nucleotides, the CDR3 is TGTGCCAGCAGCTTGGGACAAGCCAACACTGAAGCTTTGTTT. The J gene is TRBJ1-1, the V gene TRBV7-2; the D gene is possibly TRBD1 (6 bases). Germline V CDR1 and CDR2: SGHTA, FQGNSA. This CDR3 is 14 amino acids long.

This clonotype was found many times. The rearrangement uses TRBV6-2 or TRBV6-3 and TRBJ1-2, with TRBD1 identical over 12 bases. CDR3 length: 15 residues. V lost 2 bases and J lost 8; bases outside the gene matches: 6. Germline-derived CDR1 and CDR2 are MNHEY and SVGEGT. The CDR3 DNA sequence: TGTGCCAGCAGTTACGGTCCCGGGACAGGGGGCGGCTACACCTTC. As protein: CASSYGPGTGGGYTF.

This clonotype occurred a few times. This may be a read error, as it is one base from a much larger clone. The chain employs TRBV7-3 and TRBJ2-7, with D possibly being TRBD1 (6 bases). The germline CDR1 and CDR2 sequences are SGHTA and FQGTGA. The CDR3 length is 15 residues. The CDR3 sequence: CAISLIGQTNYEQYF. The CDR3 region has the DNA TGTGCCATCAGCTTAATCGGACAGACGAACTACGAGCAGTACTTC.

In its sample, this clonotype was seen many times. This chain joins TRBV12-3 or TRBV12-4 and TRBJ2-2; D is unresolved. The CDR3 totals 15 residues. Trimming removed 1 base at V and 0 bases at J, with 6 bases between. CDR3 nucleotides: TGTGCCAGCAGTTTAGTCTGGCCGAACACCGGGGAGCTGTTTTTT. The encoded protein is CASSLVWPNTGELFF.

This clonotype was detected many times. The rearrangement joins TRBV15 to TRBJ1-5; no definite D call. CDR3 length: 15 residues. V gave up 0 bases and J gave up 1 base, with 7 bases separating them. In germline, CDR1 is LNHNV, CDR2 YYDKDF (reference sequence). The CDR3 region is CATSRDPGSNQPQHF. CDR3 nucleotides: TGTGCCACCAGCAGAGATCCGGGAAGCAATCAGCCCCAGCATTTT.

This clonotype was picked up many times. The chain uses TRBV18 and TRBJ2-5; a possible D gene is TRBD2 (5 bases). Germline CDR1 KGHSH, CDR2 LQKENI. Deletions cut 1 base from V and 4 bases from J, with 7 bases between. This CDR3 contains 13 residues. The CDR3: CASSPQEAETQYF. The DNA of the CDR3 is TGTGCCAGCTCACCACAGGAGGCAGAGACCCAGTACTTC.

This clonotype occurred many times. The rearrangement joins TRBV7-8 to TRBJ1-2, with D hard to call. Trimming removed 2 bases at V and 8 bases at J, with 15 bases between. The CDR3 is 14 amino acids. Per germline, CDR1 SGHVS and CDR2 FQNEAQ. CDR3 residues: CASSLLVGGYGYTF. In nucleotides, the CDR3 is TGTGCCAGCAGCTTATTAGTGGGTGGTTACGGCTACACCTTC.

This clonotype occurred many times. CDR3 DNA: TGTGCCAGCAGCTTAGGACAGCCCAATAGCAATCAGCCCCAGCATTTT. Translated: CASSLGQPNSNQPQHF. The chain has TRBV7-8 and TRBJ1-5; a weak D match, TRBD1 (5 bases). This CDR3 has 16 amino acids. In germline, CDR1 is SGHVS, CDR2 FQNEAQ. V was clipped by 1 base and J by 0 bases, with 10 bases between them.

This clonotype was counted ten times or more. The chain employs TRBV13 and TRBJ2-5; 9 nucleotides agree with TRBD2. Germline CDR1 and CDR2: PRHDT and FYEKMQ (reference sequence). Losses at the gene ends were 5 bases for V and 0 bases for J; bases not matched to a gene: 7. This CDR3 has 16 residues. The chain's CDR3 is CASSPTERGDQETQYF. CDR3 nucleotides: TGTGCCAGCAGCCCCACGGAGCGGGGGGACCAAGAGACCCAGTACTTC.

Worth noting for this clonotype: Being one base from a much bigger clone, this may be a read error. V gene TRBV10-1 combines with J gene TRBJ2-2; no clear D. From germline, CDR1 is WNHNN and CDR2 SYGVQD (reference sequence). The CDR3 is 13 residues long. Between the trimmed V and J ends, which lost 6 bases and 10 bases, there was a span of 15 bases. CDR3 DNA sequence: TGCGCCAGCAGAATTCGTCCCGGCGTGGAGCTGTTTTTT. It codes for CASRIRPGVELFF.

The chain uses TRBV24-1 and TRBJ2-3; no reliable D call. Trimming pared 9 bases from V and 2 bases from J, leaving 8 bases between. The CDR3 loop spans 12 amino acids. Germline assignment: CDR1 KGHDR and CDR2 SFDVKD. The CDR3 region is CATGTDTDTQYF. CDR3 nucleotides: TGTGCCACCGGAACAGACACAGATACGCAGTATTTT.

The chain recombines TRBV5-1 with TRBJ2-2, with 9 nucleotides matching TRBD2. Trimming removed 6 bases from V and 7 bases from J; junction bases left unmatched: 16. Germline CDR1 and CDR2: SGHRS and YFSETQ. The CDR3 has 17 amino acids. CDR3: CASTKSGGLRLIGELFF. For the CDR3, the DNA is TGCGCCAGCACCAAAAGCGGGGGGCTCCGATTGATCGGGGAGCTGTTTTTT. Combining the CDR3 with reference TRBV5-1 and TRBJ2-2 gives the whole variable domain KAGVTQTPRYLIKTRGQQVTLSCSPISGHRSVSWYQQTPGQGLQFLFEYFSETQRNKGNFPGRFSGRQFSNSRSEMNVSTLELGDSALYLCASTKSGGLRLIGELFFGEGSRLTVL.

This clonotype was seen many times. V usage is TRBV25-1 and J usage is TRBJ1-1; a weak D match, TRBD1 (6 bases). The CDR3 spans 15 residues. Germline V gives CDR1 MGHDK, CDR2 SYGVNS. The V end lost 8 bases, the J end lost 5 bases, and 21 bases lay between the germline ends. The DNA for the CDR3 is TGTGCCAGCTGGGGAACCTCCAGGGGTACGACTGAAGCTTTCTTT. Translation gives CASWGTSRGTTEAFF.

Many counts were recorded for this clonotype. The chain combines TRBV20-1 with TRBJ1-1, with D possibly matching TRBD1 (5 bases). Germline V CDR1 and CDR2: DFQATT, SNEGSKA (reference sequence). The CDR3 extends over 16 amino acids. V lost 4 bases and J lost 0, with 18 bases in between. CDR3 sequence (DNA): TGCAGTGCTATCCATCTAGGGGCCTGGATGAACACTGAAGCTTTCTTT. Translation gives CSAIHLGAWMNTEAFF.

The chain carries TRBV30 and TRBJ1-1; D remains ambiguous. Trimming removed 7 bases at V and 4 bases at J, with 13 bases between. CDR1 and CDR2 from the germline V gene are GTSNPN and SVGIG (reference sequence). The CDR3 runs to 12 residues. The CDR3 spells CAYGLRSTEAFF. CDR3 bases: TGTGCCTACGGTTTGAGGTCCACTGAAGCTTTCTTT.

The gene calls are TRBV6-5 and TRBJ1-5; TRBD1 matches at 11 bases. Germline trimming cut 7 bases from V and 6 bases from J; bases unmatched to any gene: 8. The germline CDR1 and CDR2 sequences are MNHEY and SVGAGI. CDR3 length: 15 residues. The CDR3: CASISRDRGTQPQHF. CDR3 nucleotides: TGTGCCAGCATTAGCCGGGACAGGGGGACTCAGCCCCAGCATTTT.

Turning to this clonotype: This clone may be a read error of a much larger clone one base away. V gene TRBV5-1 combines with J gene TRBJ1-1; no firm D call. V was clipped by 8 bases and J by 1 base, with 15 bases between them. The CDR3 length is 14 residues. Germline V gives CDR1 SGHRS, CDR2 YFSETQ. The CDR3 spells CARSTTEGNTEAFF. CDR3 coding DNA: TGCGCCAGAAGCACAACCGAGGGGAACACTGAAGCTTTCTTT.

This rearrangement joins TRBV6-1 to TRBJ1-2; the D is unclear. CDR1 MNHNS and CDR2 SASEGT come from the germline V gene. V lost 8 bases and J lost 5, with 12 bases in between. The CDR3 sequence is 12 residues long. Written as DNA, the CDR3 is TGTGCCAGCCATGATAATGGATATGGCTACACCTTC. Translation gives CASHDNGYGYTF.